One and the same sample provided the 12 T cell receptor beta chains below, sequenced in a study of T cells in Graves' hyperthyroidism and ophthalmopathy. Amplification of TCR beta CDR3 regions was performed using RNA transcripts as template. With the HTBI primer set, the TCR CDR3 went through a first round of RT-PCR. TCRdb re-called the multiplex PCR reads with MiXCR, one entry per CDR3 protein. The repertoire includes hundreds of thousands of distinct CDR3 sequences, 12% to 15% of them detected once, and around 9.6% sits in the top ten. Sequencing was performed on blood. All receptors derive from a woman between 18 and 29 years old with Graves' hyperthyroidism.

This clonotype was counted between two and nine times. The rearrangement links TRBV7-3 to TRBJ2-3; no firm D call. CDR3 length: 13 residues. Germline V gene lookup returns CDR1 SGHTA and CDR2 FQGTGA. Trimming shortened V by 5 bases and J by 10 bases, and 16 bases separated the two germline ends. In DNA form, the CDR3 reads TGTGCCAGCAGCCAACGCCCCACCGACGCGCAGTATTTT. This encodes CASSQRPTDAQYF. The full variable domain, rest sourced from reference TRBV7-3 and TRBJ2-3, is GAGVSQTPSNKVTEKGKYVELRCDPISGHTALYWYRQSLGQGPEFLIYFQGTGAADDSGLPNDRFFAVRPEGSVSTLKIQRTERGDSAVYLCASSQRPTDAQYFGPGTRLTVL.

This chain links TRBV7-2 with TRBJ1-4; D gene ambiguous. CDR3 size: 15 residues. CDR1 is SGHTA, CDR2 FQGNSA, per germline. Trimming stripped 5 bases from V and 2 bases from J, with 12 bases between. This CDR3 reads CASSIKTGTNEKLFF. Written as DNA, the CDR3 is TGTGCCAGCAGCATCAAAACCGGGACTAATGAAAAACTGTTTTTT.

At least ten counts were recorded for this clonotype. The chain carries TRBV7-2 and TRBJ2-1; 8 nucleotides agree with TRBD2. There are 16 residues in the CDR3. Germline loops: CDR1 SGHTA, CDR2 FQGNSA. V dropped 5 bases and J dropped 1; count of bases not matched to a gene: 7. CDR3 DNA: TGTGCCAGCAGCGGGACTAGTAGGGGGTCCTACAATGAGCAGTTCTTC. Translation: CASSGTSRGSYNEQFF.

The table lists this clonotype with many counts. This sequence joins TRBV2 and TRBJ1-1; D is ambiguous. Germline V gene sequence: CDR1 SNHLY, CDR2 FYNNEI. Trimming shortened V by 0 bases and J by 0 bases, and 11 bases separated the two germline ends. The CDR3 totals 16 residues. The CDR3 nucleotides are TGTGCCAGCAGTGAAGCCGAGGGCGGGGTGAACACTGAAGCTTTCTTT. Translation: CASSEAEGGVNTEAFF.

This clonotype was counted between two and nine times. The chain employs TRBV19 and TRBJ2-2, with 7 bases matching TRBD2. Germline V gene sequence: CDR1 LNHDA, CDR2 SQIVND (reference sequence). V dropped 3 bases and J dropped 0; count of bases not matched to a gene: 1. The CDR3 is 15 amino acids. CDR3 amino acids: CASSIREANTGELFF. The DNA for the CDR3 is TGTGCCAGTAGTATTCGGGAGGCGAACACCGGGGAGCTGTTTTTT.

This clonotype was recorded at least ten times. The chain combines TRBV6-2 or TRBV6-3 with TRBJ2-7, with D possibly being TRBD2 (6 bases). This CDR3 contains 18 residues. V dropped 4 bases and J dropped 4 bases, with 26 bases sitting between them. The germline gives CDR1 MNHEY, CDR2 SVGEGT. For the CDR3, the DNA is TGTGCCAGCAGTTCTAGTCTAATCGGGACTCTCAATCGTTACGAGCAGTACTTC. Protein product: CASSSSLIGTLNRYEQYF.

This clonotype was counted only a few times. The rearrangement uses TRBV7-9 and TRBJ2-6, with 7 bases fitting TRBD1. CDR1 is SEHNR, CDR2 FQNEAQ, per germline (reference sequence). The CDR3 covers 15 residues. Unmatched junction bases numbered 4, after V lost 5 bases and J lost 3 bases. In DNA form, the CDR3 reads TGTGCCAGCAGCCCAGACAGGGTTGGGGCCAACGTCCTGACTTTC. This sequence encodes CASSPDRVGANVLTF.

This clonotype came up many times. The rearrangement joins TRBV28 to TRBJ2-7; D might be TRBD1 (6 bases). The V and J ends lost 6 bases and 1 base respectively, with 10 bases between them. Germline lookup yields CDR1 MDHEN and CDR2 SYDVKM. This CDR3 is 13 amino acids long. CDR3 protein: CASRLQGSYEQYF. The CDR3 DNA follows: TGTGCCAGCAGACTTCAGGGGTCCTACGAGCAGTACTTC.

There are a few counts of this clonotype. This chain joins TRBV11-2 and TRBJ2-1; D gene ambiguous. Germline assignment: CDR1 SGHAT and CDR2 FQNNGV. The V and J ends lost 6 bases and 5 bases respectively, with 17 bases between them. This CDR3 is built from 15 residues. The DNA of the CDR3 is TGTGCCAGCAGTTCAGTACGGGTTAATAACAATGAGCAGTTCTTC. Encoded protein: CASSSVRVNNNEQFF.

The table lists this clonotype with many counts. This chain links TRBV20-1 with TRBJ2-1; D not resolved. The CDR3 is made up of 14 amino acids. The V gene lost 5 bases and the J gene lost 0 bases, with 11 bases spanning the gap. CDR1 DFQATT and CDR2 SNEGSKA come from the germline V gene (reference sequence). The CDR3 bases are TGCAGTGCTGGCCCCCCGAGCTCCTACAATGAGCAGTTCTTC. Encoded protein: CSAGPPSSYNEQFF.

This clonotype was picked up many times. The V and J genes are TRBV11-2 and TRBJ2-2, with TRBD2 as a possible D gene (7 bases). The CDR3 is made up of 16 amino acids. The germline V and J ends were trimmed by 1 base and 6 bases, with 15 bases remaining between them. CDR1 SGHAT and CDR2 FQNNGV come from the germline V gene. DNA of the CDR3: TGTGCCAGCAGCTTAGTCTCAACAGGGAGGGCCGGGGAGCTGTTTTTT. Residues: CASSLVSTGRAGELFF.

This clonotype appeared a few times. The chain has TRBV19 and TRBJ1-2; possible D gene TRBD1, 5 bases. Trimming took 7 bases from V and 7 from J, leaving 22 bases between them. Germline CDR1 reads LNHDA; CDR2 reads SQIVND (reference sequence). CDR3 size: 15 residues. CDR3 in amino acids: CASTRGQTKTIGYTF. The CDR3 nucleotides read TGTGCCAGTACCCGTGGACAAACGAAAACTATTGGCTACACCTTC.